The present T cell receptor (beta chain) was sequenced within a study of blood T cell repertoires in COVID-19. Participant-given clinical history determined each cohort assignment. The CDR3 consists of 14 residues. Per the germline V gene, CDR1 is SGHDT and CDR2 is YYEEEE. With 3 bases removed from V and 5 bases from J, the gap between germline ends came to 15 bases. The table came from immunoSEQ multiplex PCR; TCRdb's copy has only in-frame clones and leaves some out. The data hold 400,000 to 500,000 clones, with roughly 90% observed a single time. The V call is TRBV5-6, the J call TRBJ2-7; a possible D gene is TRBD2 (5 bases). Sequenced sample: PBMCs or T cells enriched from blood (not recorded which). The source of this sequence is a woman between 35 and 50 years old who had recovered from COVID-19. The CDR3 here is CASSSLGESHEQYF. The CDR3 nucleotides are TGTGCCAGCAGCTCACTAGGAGAATCCCACGAGCAGTACTTC.